This TCR beta chain was found in a study of CD8 T cells in ankylosing spondylitis. General study findings and limits: Reports of some motif variants in reactive arthritis synovial fluid and blood predate this one.

The V and J ends lost 6 bases and 6 bases respectively, with 14 bases between them. This CDR3 spans 13 amino acids. There are many counts of this clonotype. As yet, its antigen is unknown. Construction of TCR beta libraries was performed using quantitative 5'-RACE with molecular barcodes. MiXCR, applied by TCRdb to the 5' RACE reads, yields one record per CDR3 protein. The table lists 150,000 to 200,000 distinct CDR3 sequences, 10% to 15% of them singletons. The rearrangement uses TRBV12-3 or TRBV12-4 and TRBJ1-2; unclear D gene. Sample: blood, either unsorted or a sorted T cell fraction (not recorded which). This sequence was found in a female donor with ankylosing spondylitis or in good health (not recorded which). The CDR3 protein is CASSPGHPDGYTF. The CDR3 DNA sequence: TGTGCCAGCAGCCCCGGTCATCCGGATGGCTACACCTTC.